The 20 T cell receptor beta chains reported below all come from one sample, sequenced in a study of identical twins' blood T cells. Each CDR3 protein is one row after TCRdb ran MiXCR on the 5' RACE reads. The sample has 350,000 to 400,000 distinct CDR3 sequences; more than 25% are singletons. Sequencing input: PBMCs. These receptors were obtained from a woman aged 18 to 55 in good health.

This rearrangement joins TRBV7-9 to TRBJ2-3; D is possibly TRBD1 (6 bases). Germline V CDR1 and CDR2: SEHNR, FQNEAQ (reference sequence). The CDR3 covers 16 residues. The V gene lost 1 base and the J gene lost 0 bases, with 11 bases spanning the gap. The CDR3 DNA follows: TGTGCCAGCAGCTTAGGGTCCGGGACAAGCACAGATACGCAGTATTTT. This gives the protein CASSLGSGTSTDTQYF.

V is TRBV5-1 and J is TRBJ1-4; D is undetermined. CDR3 length: 18 residues. Trimming cost V 4 bases and J 8 bases, with 27 bases left between them. Germline V lookup: CDR1 SGHRS, CDR2 YFSETQ. The CDR3 nucleotides read TGCGCCAGCAGCCCTACACGCCTGCGTACAACGGGTCACGAAAAACTGTTTTTT. Protein sequence: CASSPTRLRTTGHEKLFF.

This sequence joins TRBV6-5 and TRBJ2-2; D remains unclear. Germline V CDR1 and CDR2: MNHEY, SVGAGI. V was shortened by 5 bases and J by 8 bases, with 12 bases between the two germline ends. CDR3 length: 13 amino acids. In DNA, the CDR3 is TGTGCCAGCAGTACGGCCTTTCGGGGGGAGCTGTTTTTT. Its protein product is CASSTAFRGELFF.

This chain links TRBV7-9 with TRBJ2-3, with unresolved D. Germline assignment: CDR1 SEHNR and CDR2 FQNEAQ (reference sequence). Trimming shortened V by 1 base and J by 4 bases, and 6 bases separated the two germline ends. The CDR3 runs 13 residues. The CDR3 protein is CASSLEWADTQYF. CDR3 nucleotide sequence: TGTGCCAGCAGCTTAGAATGGGCAGATACGCAGTATTTT.

The rearrangement joins TRBV7-9 to TRBJ2-3; TRBD2 might be the D (6 bases). Germline V CDR1 and CDR2: SEHNR, FQNEAQ (reference sequence). The CDR3 spans 13 residues. Trimming cost V 9 bases and J 2 bases, with 12 bases left between them. In nucleotides, the CDR3 is TGTGCCAGTACCGGGGACTCCACAGATACGCAGTATTTT. Its protein product is CASTGDSTDTQYF.

This chain links TRBV9 with TRBJ2-3; 12 bases are shared with TRBD1. The CDR3 is 19 amino acids. Germline-derived CDR1 and CDR2 are SGDLS and YYNGEE. Unmatched junction bases numbered 13, after V lost 3 bases and J lost 2 bases. The DNA of the CDR3 is TGTGCCAGCAGCGCCCCGGGACAGGGGGCGGACCCGCTCACAGATACGCAGTATTTT. Protein product: CASSAPGQGADPLTDTQYF.

The chain uses TRBV29-1 and TRBJ1-5; D not resolved. The CDR3 extends over 14 amino acids. CDR1 is SQVTM and CDR2 is ANQGSEA in the germline V gene. Trimming removed 4 bases at V and 1 base at J, with 11 bases between. The CDR3 nucleotides read TGCAGCGTTGGGGGTCGAACGAGCAATCAGCCCCAGCATTTT. It yields the protein CSVGGRTSNQPQHF.

This clonotype occurred a few times. The chain is built from TRBV18 and TRBJ2-1; 8 bases are shared with TRBD2. V shed 5 bases, J shed 10 bases, and the junction held 13 bases outside the gene matches. CDR1 and CDR2 (germline): KGHSH, LQKENI. The CDR3 extends over 15 amino acids. CDR3 bases: TGTGCCAGCTCAAAACGGACTAGCCAGGGAGAGGAGCAGTTCTTC. Translated, it gives CASSKRTSQGEEQFF.

The genes are TRBV5-1 and TRBJ2-1; 9 bases align to TRBD2. V lost 0 bases, J lost 13 bases, and 8 bases stayed unmatched. There are 14 residues in the CDR3. Looked up from germline, CDR1 is SGHRS and CDR2 is YFSETQ. The CDR3 coding sequence is TGCGCCAGCAGCTTGGCTGCTAGCGGGAATTCTCAGTTCTTC. It translates to CASSLAASGNSQFF.

The V gene is TRBV6-2 or TRBV6-3, the J gene TRBJ2-1, with D uncertain. The length of the CDR3 is 12 residues. CDR1 is MNHEY and CDR2 is SVGEGT in the germline V gene. V was trimmed by 8 bases and J by 4 bases, leaving 9 bases between them. The CDR3 sequence: CASQVGYNEQFF. In DNA, the CDR3 is TGTGCCAGCCAGGTGGGTTACAATGAGCAGTTCTTC.

The gene calls are TRBV12-3 or TRBV12-4 and TRBJ1-1, with a tentative D call TRBD1 (6 bases). Deletions cut 3 bases from V and 6 bases from J, with 11 bases between. The CDR3 loop spans 13 amino acids. The DNA for the CDR3 is TGTGCCAGCAGTTTGGGGGGGGCAGCTGAAGCTTTCTTT. This translates into CASSLGGAAEAFF.

This clonotype was observed a handful of times. This chain links TRBV7-9 with TRBJ2-1, with 7 bases aligning to TRBD2. Germline values: CDR1 SEHNR, CDR2 FQNEAQ (reference sequence). This CDR3 comprises 13 residues. The junction had 5 bases not matched to a gene; V was cut back by 5 bases and J by 7 bases. CDR3 residues: CASSPGGGNEQFF. CDR3 DNA: TGTGCCAGCAGCCCCGGCGGGGGAAATGAGCAGTTCTTC.

This clonotype was counted a few times. V usage is TRBV12-3 or TRBV12-4 and J usage is TRBJ1-1, with TRBD1 identical over 7 bases. CDR3 length: 16 residues. V was pared by 5 bases and J by 0 bases, with 9 bases of the junction left unmatched. The CDR3 DNA sequence: TGTGCCAGCAGTCCAAACAGGGGTCTGATGAACACTGAAGCTTTCTTT. The encoded protein is CASSPNRGLMNTEAFF.

V usage is TRBV20-1 and J usage is TRBJ2-7; 12 bases are shared with TRBD1. With 3 bases clipped from V and 2 bases from J, the junction kept 11 bases outside the gene matches. CDR3 size: 17 residues. The V gene's germline CDR1 is DFQATT and CDR2 SNEGSKA (reference sequence). The CDR3 loop is CSARGQGAIGMPYEQYF. The DNA of the CDR3 is TGCAGTGCTAGGGGACAGGGGGCGATCGGAATGCCCTACGAGCAGTACTTC.

This clonotype was found a few times. The rearrangement uses TRBV7-9 and TRBJ2-7; D is unresolved. The V gene's germline CDR1 is SEHNR and CDR2 FQNEAQ (reference sequence). The CDR3 covers 17 residues. The V gene lost 5 bases and the J gene lost 3 bases, with 23 bases spanning the gap. The CDR3 protein is CASSPPWGNWSHYEQYF. CDR3 bases: TGTGCCAGCAGCCCGCCCTGGGGAAACTGGTCCCACTACGAGCAGTACTTC.

The chain joins TRBV27 to TRBJ2-1; D possibly matches TRBD1 or TRBD2 (5 bases each). This CDR3 has 12 residues. The V gene's germline CDR1 is MNHEY and CDR2 SMNVEV (reference sequence). The germline V and J ends were trimmed by 0 bases and 10 bases, with 7 bases remaining between them. The CDR3 here is CASSLSGVEQFF. DNA for the CDR3: TGTGCCAGCAGTTTATCGGGGGTAGAGCAGTTCTTC.

The CDR3 spells CASSSSTGNLRRNTEAFF. The DNA for the CDR3 is TGTGCCAGCAGCTCATCAACAGGGAATTTAAGGAGGAACACTGAAGCTTTCTTT. The chain combines TRBV7-9 with TRBJ1-1; D is perhaps TRBD1 (6 bases). Germline lookup yields CDR1 SEHNR and CDR2 FQNEAQ (reference sequence). The V end lost 4 bases, the J end lost 1 base, and 22 bases lay between the germline ends. The CDR3 covers 18 residues. Full variable domain (remainder filled in from reference TRBV7-9 and TRBJ1-1): DTGVSQNPRHKITKRGQNVTFRCDPISEHNRLYWYRQTLGQGPEFLTYFQNEAQLEKSRLLSDRFSAERPKGSFSTLEIQRTEQGDSAMYLCASSSSTGNLRRNTEAFFGQGTRLTVV.

The sample holds a few counts of this clonotype. This is likely a read error, given that the CDR3 carries no conserved phenylalanine or tryptophan at its end. Because the CDR3's place on the DNA is in doubt, the DNA is left out and the CDR3 is given as listed by TCRdb. The chain uses TRBV21-1 and TRBJ1-5. TRBV21-1 is marked as a pseudogene. The CDR3 contains 15 residues when both ends are counted. The chain's CDR3 is CASSKAKGYNQPQHL.

This clonotype was seen a handful of times. V usage is TRBV6-5 and J usage is TRBJ2-7, with a possible D match to TRBD2 (6 bases). This CDR3 is built from 16 residues. Germline loops: CDR1 MNHEY, CDR2 SVGAGI. V dropped 0 bases and J dropped 1 base, with 13 bases sitting between them. The CDR3 reads CASSYSMGGGSYEQYF. The CDR3 nucleotides read TGTGCCAGCAGTTACTCGATGGGAGGAGGATCCTACGAGCAGTACTTC.

This clonotype turned up a few times. The V and J genes are TRBV20-1 and TRBJ1-1; D remains unclear. Trimming took off 5 bases at V and 4 bases at J, with 14 bases between the two ends. This CDR3 is 13 amino acids long. The V gene's germline CDR1 is DFQATT and CDR2 SNEGSKA (reference sequence). The CDR3 protein is CSAYGGIATEAFF. Here the CDR3 DNA reads TGCAGTGCTTATGGAGGGATTGCCACTGAAGCTTTCTTT.